The source of this TCR beta chain is a study of siplizumab effects on memory and regulatory T cells. The study's findings and limits: Both greater diversity than memory cells and a major contribution to the alloresponse seemed to characterize naive T cells.

Comment on this clone: The antigen is not known.

Germline CDR1 and CDR2: MRHNA and SNTAGT. V was cut by 8 bases and J by 7 bases, with 14 bases left in between. The CDR3 is 12 residues long. Per individual sample, 100,000 or so TCR templates were assayed. Produced via immunoSEQ multiplex PCR; TCRdb's table is partial and in-frame only. The repertoire has 85,000 to 130,000 clones, 94% of them found once; the top ten carry roughly 0.62%. This clonotype originated in a human donor in good health. The sample consisted of Tregs sorted from blood. The chain joins TRBV6-4 to TRBJ1-1; D uncertain. CDR3 DNA sequence: TGTGCCAGCCCCCTCCCCGTGGATGAAGCTTTCTTT. Amino acid sequence: CASPLPVDEAFF.